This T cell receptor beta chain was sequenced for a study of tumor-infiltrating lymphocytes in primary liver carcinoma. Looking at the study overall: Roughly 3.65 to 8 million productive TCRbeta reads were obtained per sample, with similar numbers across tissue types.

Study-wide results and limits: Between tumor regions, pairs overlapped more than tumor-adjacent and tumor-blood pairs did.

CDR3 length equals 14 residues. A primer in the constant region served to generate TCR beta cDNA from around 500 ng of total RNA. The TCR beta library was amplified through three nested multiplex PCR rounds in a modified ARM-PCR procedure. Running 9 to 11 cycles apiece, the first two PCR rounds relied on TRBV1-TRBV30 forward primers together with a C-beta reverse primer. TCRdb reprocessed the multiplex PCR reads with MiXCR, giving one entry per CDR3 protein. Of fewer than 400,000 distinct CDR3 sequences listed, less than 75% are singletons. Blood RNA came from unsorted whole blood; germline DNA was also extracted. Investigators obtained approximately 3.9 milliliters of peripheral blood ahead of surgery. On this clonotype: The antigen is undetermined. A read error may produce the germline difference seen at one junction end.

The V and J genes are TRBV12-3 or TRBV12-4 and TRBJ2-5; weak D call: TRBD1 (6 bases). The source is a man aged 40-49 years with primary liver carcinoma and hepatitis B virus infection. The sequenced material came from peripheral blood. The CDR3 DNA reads TGTGCCAGAAGTTCGCCGGACAGTCAAGAGACCCGGTACTTC. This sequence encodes CARSSPDSQETRYF.